Described below is a single T cell receptor (beta chain) sequence and its context. The CDR3 has 17 amino acids. CDR1 and CDR2 (germline): DFQATT, SNEGSKA (reference sequence). Trimming cost V 3 bases and J 1 base; bases outside gene matches: 12. The sample is drawn from a study of blood T cell repertoires in COVID-19. Only in-frame clones appear in the TCRdb table, and some are missing; sequencing was by immunoSEQ multiplex PCR. The table includes around 100,000 clones, roughly 91% detected once. The source is a man between 18 and 29 years old with COVID-19, enrolled during active disease. The sequenced material came from peripheral blood. The V and J genes are TRBV20-1 and TRBJ1-1, with TRBD1 matching 9 bases. CDR3 residues: CSASITDRGYRNTEAFF. The CDR3 DNA reads TGCAGTGCTAGTATCACGGACAGGGGCTACAGGAACACTGAAGCTTTCTTT.